What follows are 19 T cell receptor beta chains derived from one specimen sequenced in a study of blood T cell repertoires in COVID-19. Assay: immunoSEQ multiplex PCR; the TCRdb copy retains only in-frame clones and omits some. This table has about 230,000 clones, 80% to 90% appearing once. What was sequenced was peripheral blood. The receptors shown here come from a man aged 35-49 years with active or convalescent COVID-19.

V gene TRBV14 combines with J gene TRBJ1-1; possible D gene TRBD1, 6 bases. The CDR3 is made up of 16 amino acids. The V and J ends lost 1 base and 3 bases respectively, with 15 bases between them. Germline CDR1 reads SGHDN; CDR2 reads FVKESK. Here the CDR3 DNA reads TGTGCCAGCAGCCAAGTGGGGGGGCGAGCTGACACTGAAGCTTTCTTT. Translated, it gives CASSQVGGRADTEAFF.

This clone appeared a single time. V gene TRBV7-6 combines with J gene TRBJ2-7, with a weak D call TRBD2 (6 bases). CDR3 length: 15 residues. Deletions cut 1 base from V and 2 bases from J, with 12 bases between. Per germline, CDR1 SGHVS and CDR2 FNYEAQ. In DNA, the CDR3 is TGTGCCAGCAGCTTAGGGCAGGGAGGACCCTACGAGCAGTACTTC. Amino acids: CASSLGQGGPYEQYF.

This sequence joins TRBV7-8 and TRBJ1-2; a possible D gene is TRBD1 (6 bases). This CDR3 is 13 amino acids long. The germline gives CDR1 SGHVS, CDR2 FQNEAQ. V was pared by 6 bases and J by 5 bases, with 13 bases between. This CDR3 reads CASSIGGSYGYTF. In DNA form, the CDR3 reads TGTGCCAGCAGTATAGGGGGATCATATGGCTACACCTTC.

This clone appeared once. The V gene is TRBV7-9, the J gene TRBJ2-4, with 7 nucleotides matching TRBD2. The CDR3 is 16 residues long. V gave up 4 bases and J gave up 0 bases; unmatched junction bases: 6. Germline lookup yields CDR1 SEHNR and CDR2 FQNEAQ (reference sequence). The DNA of the CDR3 is TGTGCCAGCAGCTCCACTTCGGGAGGAGCCAAAAACATTCAGTACTTC. This gives the protein CASSSTSGGAKNIQYF.

V usage is TRBV9 and J usage is TRBJ2-1; 8 positions agree with TRBD2. After removal of 4 bases from V and 0 bases from J, the junction contained 3 bases not matched to a gene. CDR1 and CDR2 (germline): SGDLS, YYNGEE. The length of the CDR3 is 15 residues. CDR3 amino acids: CASSPAGGSYNEQFF. The CDR3 DNA reads TGTGCCAGCAGCCCGGCGGGGGGCTCCTACAATGAGCAGTTCTTC.

The chain has TRBV12-5 and TRBJ1-1, with a tentative D call TRBD1 (6 bases). Germline CDR1 is LGHNT and CDR2 is FRNRAP. Trimming cost V 3 bases and J 8 bases, with 10 bases left between them. The CDR3 runs 12 residues. CDR3: CASGLLGQEAFF. CDR3 DNA sequence: TGTGCTAGTGGTTTACTCGGACAGGAAGCTTTCTTT.

The chain recombines TRBV11-2 with TRBJ2-5; 7 bases map to TRBD1. The CDR3 loop spans 17 amino acids. The J segment lost 0 bases and the V segment lost 5 bases, leaving 12 bases of the junction unmatched. Germline V gives CDR1 SGHAT, CDR2 FQNNGV. CDR3 in DNA: TGTGCCAGCAGCCCCCACCCCGAGGGGGCGGACCAAGAGACCCAGTACTTC. Translated, it gives CASSPHPEGADQETQYF.

This chain links TRBV14 with TRBJ2-7; D is possibly TRBD2 (5 bases). The CDR3 contains 15 residues. Germline lookup yields CDR1 SGHDN and CDR2 FVKESK. V lost 2 bases, J lost 4 bases, and 15 bases lay in between. The CDR3 DNA follows: TGTGCCAGCAGCCAAATGTGGGAGAACCGGTACGAGCAGTACTTC. It translates to CASSQMWENRYEQYF.

J is TRBJ1-3 and V is TRBV2, with D tentatively TRBD1 (5 bases). The V end was cut by 10 bases, the J end by 3 bases, with 19 bases between. Germline V CDR1 and CDR2: SNHLY, FYNNEI. The CDR3 is made up of 15 amino acids. Here the CDR3 DNA reads TGTGCCACAAGATACGGGGGGATTATTGGAAACACCATATATTTT. Its protein is CATRYGGIIGNTIYF.

The V call is TRBV5-4, the J call TRBJ1-2; unclear D gene. Trimming stripped 2 bases from V and 7 bases from J, with 12 bases between. Germline CDR1 is SGHNT and CDR2 is YYREEE (reference sequence). This CDR3 region has 13 residues. The CDR3: CASSLLAGSGYTF. CDR3 in DNA: TGTGCCAGCAGCTTACTCGCGGGCAGTGGCTACACCTTC.

This chain uses TRBV11-3 with TRBJ2-7, with 7 bases that match TRBD2. This CDR3 contains 13 residues. J lost 3 bases, V lost 6 bases, and 5 bases had no gene match. Germline V gene lookup returns CDR1 SGHNT and CDR2 YENEEA. Here the CDR3 DNA reads TGTGCCAGCAGAACTAGCGCGAACTACGAGCAGTACTTC. This translates into CASRTSANYEQYF.

The J gene is TRBJ2-2, the V gene TRBV7-3; 13 bases fit TRBD2. After removal of 6 bases from V and 6 bases from J, the junction contained 7 bases not matched to a gene. Germline V lookup: CDR1 SGHTA, CDR2 FQGTGA. The CDR3 has 16 amino acids. The CDR3 bases are TGTGCCAGCAGGCTTCCGGGACTAGCGGGACCCGGGGAGCTGTTTTTT. This codes for CASRLPGLAGPGELFF.

This chain links TRBV5-4 with TRBJ1-3; D perhaps matches TRBD1 (6 bases). The CDR3 covers 13 residues. Looked up from germline, CDR1 is SGHNT and CDR2 is YYREEE (reference sequence). The germline V and J ends were trimmed by 0 bases and 8 bases, with 9 bases remaining between them. The CDR3 DNA reads TGTGCCAGCAGCTTGGTAGGGGGGGACACCATATATTTT. This translates into CASSLVGGDTIYF.

The gene calls are TRBV18 and TRBJ1-2; no clear D gene. The germline V gene has CDR1 KGHSH and CDR2 LQKENI. The CDR3 consists of 11 residues. V was clipped by 2 bases and J by 11 bases, with 9 bases between them. CDR3 DNA: TGTGCCAGCTCACCAAACCGCGGGTACACCTTC. Its translation: CASSPNRGYTF. Complete variable domain (other parts from reference TRBV18 and TRBJ1-2): NAGVMQNPRHLVRRRGQEARLRCSPMKGHSHVYWYRQLPEEGLKFMVYLQKENIIDESGMPKERFSAEFPKEGPSILRIQQVVRGDSAAYFCASSPNRGYTFGSGTRLTVV.

The chain uses TRBV24-1 and TRBJ2-3; 10 bases align to TRBD2. J lost 2 bases, V lost 4 bases, and 8 bases had no gene match. The CDR3 runs 17 residues. Germline loops: CDR1 KGHDR, CDR2 SFDVKD. CDR3 in amino acids: CATSDLSGGPVTDTQYF. The CDR3 bases are TGTGCCACCAGTGACCTTAGCGGGGGGCCCGTCACAGATACGCAGTATTTT.

In regard to this clone: An end of the junction does not agree with germline; a read error may underlie this. In DNA form, the CDR3 reads TGTGCCAGCAGCCAAGGTTACGGGAGTTCTGTAATCCTTCCTTTT. This encodes CASSQGYGSSVILPF. The gene calls are TRBV14 and TRBJ1-4; D unresolved. The CDR3 contains 15 residues. Looked up from germline, CDR1 is SGHDN and CDR2 is FVKESK.

The genes are TRBV5-5 and TRBJ1-2; D possibly corresponds to TRBD1 (6 bases). V dropped 3 bases and J dropped 5 bases, with 11 bases sitting between them. The germline V gene encodes CDR1 SGHKS and CDR2 YYEKEE (reference sequence). The length of the CDR3 is 13 residues. In DNA, the CDR3 is TGTGCCAGCAGCTCAGAGGGGGGGTATGGCTACACCTTC. Translating it yields CASSSEGGYGYTF. Variable domain in full (rest from reference TRBV5-5 and TRBJ1-2): DAGVTQSPTHLIKTRGQQVTLRCSPISGHKSVSWYQQVLGQGPQFIFQYYEKEERGRGNFPDRFSARQFPNYSSELNVNALLLGDSALYLCASSSEGGYGYTFGSGTRLTVV.

CDR3 DNA: TGTGCCAGCAGGGGGCCAGGGGCCTACGAGCAGTACTTC. Protein product: CASRGPGAYEQYF. The chain has TRBV28 and TRBJ2-7; possible D gene TRBD1, 6 bases. V lost 6 bases and J 2 bases, leaving 11 bases between the germline ends. This CDR3 has 13 residues. The germline CDR1 and CDR2 sequences are MDHEN and SYDVKM.

The rearrangement uses TRBV24-1 and TRBJ2-2, with TRBD1 identical over 8 bases. Germline V gene data show CDR1 as KGHDR and CDR2 as SFDVKD. The CDR3 has 15 amino acids. Trimming removed 10 bases from V and 0 bases from J; junction bases left unmatched: 6. The CDR3 loop is CATAQGAPNTGELFF. The CDR3 DNA follows: TGTGCCACAGCCCAGGGGGCCCCGAACACCGGGGAGCTGTTTTTT.